The following is a TCR beta chain sequence with its context. This CDR3 spans 13 amino acids. Per the germline V gene, CDR1 is SGDLS and CDR2 is YYNGEE. V was pared by 1 base and J by 2 bases, with 5 bases between. Sequenced by immunoSEQ multiplex PCR; TCRdb stores in-frame clones only, minus some. The profile covers 110,000 to 150,000 clones, with about 80% appearing a single time and 6% taken by the ten largest. These data belong to a study of blood T cell repertoires in COVID-19. Overall study: Acute and convalescent COVID-19 specimens originated in the United States, Italy and Spain. PBMCs, B-cell-depleted T cells, or T cells were the source of the cDNA or gDNA that made up the material.

The rearrangement joins TRBV9 to TRBJ2-3, with unresolved D. The material sequenced was PBMCs or T cells enriched from blood (not recorded which). The TCR sequence derives from a woman aged 45-59 years who had recovered from COVID-19. This chain's CDR3 is CASSVIYTDTQYF. CDR3 sequence (DNA): TGTGCCAGCAGCGTAATTTACACAGATACGCAGTATTTT.